The source of this TCR beta chain is a study of human T cells and chemical hapten exposure. Trimming removed 5 bases at V and 5 bases at J, with 13 bases between. Per germline, CDR1 SEHNR and CDR2 FQNEAQ (reference sequence). The CDR3 is 15 amino acids. Time point denoted: patch test 2, 6 weeks after DPC sensitization. Indicated treatment: therapeutic diphenylcyclopropenone sensitization with weekly scalp DPC. TCRdb recomputed calls from the RACE reads with MiXCR, one row per CDR3 protein. The repertoire holds over 35,000 distinct CDR3 sequences, with 8% to 9.5% as singletons. This clonotype was seen many times.

The chain is built from TRBV7-9 and TRBJ1-6; D is unclear. Here the sequenced sample was whole blood, taken in connection with sensitization to the hapten diphenylcyclopropenone (DPC). This receptor was identified in a woman aged 40 to 50 with alopecia areata. Some clones in this sample may be carry-over from other donors' samples. The CDR3: CASSNSDTNNSPLHF. CDR3 in DNA: TGTGCCAGCAGCAACTCAGACACGAATAATTCACCCCTCCACTTT.